This TCR beta chain was profiled in a study of blood T cell repertoires in COVID-19. At the level of the study: Samples representing acute and convalescent COVID-19 were sourced from the United States, Italy and Spain. PBMCs, B-cell-depleted T cells, or T cells provided the cDNA or gDNA that made up the material.

In the original workflow: Reference gene primer amplification yielded estimated nucleated cell counts. Profiling relied on immunoSEQ multiplex PCR, and the TCRdb table lists in-frame clones only, not all of them. The DNA was the basis for D and trimming; V, J and clone size are from that table. The table has about 200,000 clones, roughly nine tenths seen once. The CDR3 spans 15 residues. The junction had 5 bases not matched to a gene; V was cut back by 1 base and J by 8 bases. The germline gives CDR1 GTSNPN, CDR2 SVGIG (reference sequence). The receptor's source is a man in his forties or fifties with acute or convalescent COVID-19. The chain has TRBV30 and TRBJ1-6, with TRBD1 identical over 10 bases. The specimen sequenced was peripheral blood. The CDR3 region is CAWSGQGARYSPLHF. For the CDR3, the DNA is TGTGCCTGGAGTGGACAGGGGGCAAGATATTCACCCCTCCACTTT. Together with reference TRBV30 and TRBJ1-6, the CDR3 gives the full variable domain: SQTIHQWPATLVQPVGSPLSLECTVEGTSNPNLYWYRQAAGRGLQLLFYSVGIGQISSEVPQNLSASRPQDRQFILSSKKLLLSDSGFYLCAWSGQGARYSPLHFGNGTRLTVT.